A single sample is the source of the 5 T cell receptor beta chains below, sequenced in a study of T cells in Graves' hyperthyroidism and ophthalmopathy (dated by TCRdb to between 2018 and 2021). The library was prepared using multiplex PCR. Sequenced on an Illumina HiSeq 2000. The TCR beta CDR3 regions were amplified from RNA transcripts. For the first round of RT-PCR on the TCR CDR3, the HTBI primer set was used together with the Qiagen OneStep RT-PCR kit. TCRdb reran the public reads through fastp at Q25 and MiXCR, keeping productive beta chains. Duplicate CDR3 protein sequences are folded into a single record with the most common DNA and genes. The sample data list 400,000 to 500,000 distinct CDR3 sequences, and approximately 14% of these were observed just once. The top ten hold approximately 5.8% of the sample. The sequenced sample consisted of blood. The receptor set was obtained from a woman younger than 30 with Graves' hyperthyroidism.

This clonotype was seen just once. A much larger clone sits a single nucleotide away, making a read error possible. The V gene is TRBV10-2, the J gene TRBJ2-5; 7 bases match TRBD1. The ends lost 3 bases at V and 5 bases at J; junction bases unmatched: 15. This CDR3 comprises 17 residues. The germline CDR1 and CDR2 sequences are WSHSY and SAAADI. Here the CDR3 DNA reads TGCGCCAGCAGTGATTATGTCGAGACAGGGTGTAGGGAGACCCAGTACTTC. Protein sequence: CASSDYVETGCRETQYF.

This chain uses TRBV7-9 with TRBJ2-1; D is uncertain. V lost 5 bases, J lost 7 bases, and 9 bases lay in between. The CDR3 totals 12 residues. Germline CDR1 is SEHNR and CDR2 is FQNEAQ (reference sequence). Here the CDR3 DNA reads TGTGCCAGCAGCCCTTTTGCTAATGAGCAGTTCTTC. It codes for CASSPFANEQFF.

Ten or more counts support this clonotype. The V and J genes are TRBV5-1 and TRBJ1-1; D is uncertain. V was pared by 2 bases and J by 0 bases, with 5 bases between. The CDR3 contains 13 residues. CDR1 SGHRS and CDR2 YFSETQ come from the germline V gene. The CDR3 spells CASSFQLNTEAFF. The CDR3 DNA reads TGCGCCAGCAGCTTCCAGCTGAACACTGAAGCTTTCTTT.

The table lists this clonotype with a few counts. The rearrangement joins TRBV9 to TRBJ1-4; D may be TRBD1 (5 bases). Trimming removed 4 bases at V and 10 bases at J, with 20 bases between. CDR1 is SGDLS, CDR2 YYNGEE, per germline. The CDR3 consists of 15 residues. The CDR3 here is CASSPTQGFGAKLFF. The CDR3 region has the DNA TGTGCCAGCAGCCCCACTCAGGGCTTCGGTGCAAAACTGTTTTTT.

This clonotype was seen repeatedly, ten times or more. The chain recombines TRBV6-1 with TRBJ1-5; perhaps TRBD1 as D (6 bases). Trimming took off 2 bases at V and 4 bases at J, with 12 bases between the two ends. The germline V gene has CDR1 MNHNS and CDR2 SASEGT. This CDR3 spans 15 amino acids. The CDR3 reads CASSEFGTGNQPQHF. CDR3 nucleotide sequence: TGTGCCAGCAGTGAATTTGGAACAGGGAATCAGCCCCAGCATTTT.